Listed below are T cell receptor beta chains from one sample, sequenced in a study of response to subunit inactivated influenza vaccine. TCRdb passed the RT-PCR reads through MiXCR, listing each CDR3 protein once. The sample shows 550,000 to 800,000 distinct CDR3 sequences, over 11% of them seen only once. The source was PBMCs from blood, collected roughly 2 weeks before vaccination. These receptor sequences come from a man aged 45-60 years who received an inactivated influenza vaccine. Both conserved end residues are part of each CDR3. The D gene is left open where the match is weak. Some rows have no size entry. The others give once, few or many, or a class for an expanded clone.

length: 14
size: NA
D: TRBD1
V: TRBV7-9
J: TRBJ1-1
CDR3: CASSFWTGNTEAFF
DNA: TGTGCCAGCAGCTTTTGGACAGGGAACACTGAAGCTTTCTTT

length: 17
size: once
D: TRBD1
V: TRBV7-9
J: TRBJ1-4
CDR3: CASSLQGALRANEKLFF
DNA: TGTGCCAGCAGCTTACAGGGGGCTCTGAGAGCTAATGAAAAACTGTTTTTT

length: 16
size: NA
D: NA
V: TRBV7-3
J: TRBJ2-7
CDR3: CASSLTLGGMAYEQYF
DNA: TGTGCCAGCAGCTTAACGTTGGGGGGCATGGCCTACGAGCAGTACTTC

length: 16
size: few
D: TRBD2
V: TRBV3-1
J: TRBJ2-5
CDR3: CASTPVGAGVAETQYF
DNA: TGTGCCAGCACCCCGGTAGGAGCGGGAGTTGCAGAGACCCAGTACTTC

length: 13
size: NA
D: NA
V: TRBV29-1
J: TRBJ1-2
CDR3: CSVGVGGNYGYTF
DNA: TGCAGCGTCGGAGTAGGGGGGAACTATGGCTACACCTTC

length: 16
size: NA
D: NA
V: TRBV18
J: TRBJ2-5
CDR3: CASSPPGDGGLKTQYF
DNA: TGTGCCAGCTCACCACCGGGGGACGGGGGATTGAAGACCCAGTACTTC

length: 14
size: NA
D: TRBD2
V: TRBV12-3/TRBV12-4
J: TRBJ2-1
CDR3: CASSTRGGFNEQFF
DNA: TGTGCCAGCAGTACCCGCGGGGGGTTCAATGAGCAGTTCTTC

length: 15
size: NA
D: TRBD2
V: TRBV2
J: TRBJ2-3
CDR3: CASSLLAGVRDTQYF
DNA: TGTGCCAGCAGCCTACTAGCGGGAGTAAGAGATACGCAGTATTTT

length: 14
size: many
D: TRBD1
V: TRBV5-1
J: TRBJ1-1
CDR3: CASIRDSKNTEAFF
DNA: TGCGCCAGCATCAGGGACAGCAAGAACACTGAAGCTTTCTTT

length: 16
size: NA
D: NA
V: TRBV29-1
J: TRBJ2-2
CDR3: CSVESQSGQVTGELFF
DNA: TGCAGCGTTGAATCACAGTCAGGCCAGGTCACCGGGGAGCTGTTTTTT

length: 18
size: NA
D: TRBD2
V: TRBV28
J: TRBJ2-5
CDR3: CASSFGTSGILYQETQYF
DNA: TGTGCCAGCAGTTTCGGGACTAGCGGGATATTGTACCAAGAGACCCAGTACTTC

length: 12
size: many
D: NA
V: TRBV3-1
J: TRBJ2-7
CDR3: CASSADSYEQYF
DNA: TGTGCCAGCAGCGCGGACAGCTACGAGCAGTACTTC

length: 13
size: NA
D: NA
V: TRBV15
J: TRBJ1-1
CDR3: CATSIDRNTEAFF
DNA: TGTGCCACCAGCATTGACAGGAACACTGAAGCTTTCTTT

length: 16
size: few
D: TRBD2
V: TRBV5-5
J: TRBJ2-1
CDR3: CASSGREGRAINEQFF
DNA: TGTGCCAGCAGCGGGCGGGAGGGCCGGGCAATCAATGAGCAGTTCTTC

length: 18
size: NA
D: TRBD2
V: TRBV29-1
J: TRBJ2-3
CDR3: CSVVATSGSKFSTDTQYF
DNA: TGCAGCGTTGTAGCAACTAGCGGGAGCAAGTTTAGCACAGATACGCAGTATTTT

length: 14
size: few
D: TRBD2
V: TRBV20-1
J: TRBJ2-7
CDR3: CSAIFAGAPYEQYF
DNA: TGCAGTGCTATTTTCGCGGGAGCCCCCTACGAGCAGTACTTC

length: 14
size: few
D: TRBD2
V: TRBV2
J: TRBJ2-1
CDR3: CASRGTSGSTEQFF
DNA: TGTGCCAGCAGGGGGACTAGCGGGAGTACTGAGCAGTTCTTC

length: 15
size: NA
D: NA
V: TRBV21-1
J: TRBJ2-3
CDR3: CASRGLAGSPDTQYF
DNA: TGTGCCAGCAGGGGACTAGCGGGAAGCCCAGATACGCAGTATTTT

length: 15
size: few
D: NA
V: TRBV4-2
J: TRBJ1-5
CDR3: CASSQESGGMQPQHF
DNA: TGTGCCAGCAGCCAAGAAAGCGGGGGGATGCAGCCCCAGCATTTT

length: 16
size: few
D: NA
V: TRBV4-3
J: TRBJ1-5
CDR3: CASSQDRGRSGQPQHF
DNA: TGCGCCAGCAGCCAAGATCGTGGGCGATCGGGGCAGCCCCAGCATTTT

length: 14
size: few
D: NA
V: TRBV27
J: TRBJ1-6
CDR3: CASSFETDNSPLHF
DNA: TGTGCCAGCAGTTTTGAGACAGATAATTCACCCCTCCACTTT

length: 13
size: few
D: NA
V: TRBV9
J: TRBJ2-7
CDR3: CASSVDREDEQYF
DNA: TGTGCCAGCAGCGTAGACAGGGAAGACGAGCAGTACTTC

length: 16
size: NA
D: NA
V: TRBV6-1
J: TRBJ2-2
CDR3: CASSPRRLQDTGELFF
DNA: TGTGCCAGCAGCCCAAGGAGACTGCAGGACACCGGGGAGCTGTTTTTT

length: 14
size: NA
D: NA
V: TRBV10-3
J: TRBJ1-6
CDR3: CAISVSGVGSPLHF
DNA: TGTGCCATCAGTGTCTCAGGGGTAGGTTCACCCCTCCACTTT

length: 17
size: few
D: TRBD2
V: TRBV29-1
J: TRBJ2-7
CDR3: CSGAGTSGGRGTYEQYF
DNA: TGCAGCGGAGCCGGGACTAGCGGGGGGAGGGGGACCTACGAGCAGTACTTC

length: 15
size: few
D: TRBD1
V: TRBV6-5
J: TRBJ1-4
CDR3: CASSYGGGSGEKLFF
DNA: TGTGCCAGCAGTTACGGAGGGGGCAGCGGGGAAAAACTGTTTTTT

length: 18
size: once
D: TRBD1
V: TRBV30
J: TRBJ2-7
CDR3: CAWSRQGVRWAEGYEQYF
DNA: TGTGCCTGGAGTAGACAGGGGGTTAGATGGGCGGAGGGCTACGAGCAGTACTTC

length: 13
size: NA
D: NA
V: TRBV28
J: TRBJ1-6
CDR3: CASLREGDSPLHF
DNA: TGTGCCAGCCTAAGGGAAGGGGACTCACCCCTCCACTTT

length: 14
size: NA
D: TRBD1
V: TRBV15
J: TRBJ2-1
CDR3: CATSRGDRGLEQFF
DNA: TGTGCCACCAGCAGAGGTGACAGGGGGCTTGAGCAGTTCTTC

length: 17
size: NA
D: TRBD2
V: TRBV5-1
J: TRBJ2-1
CDR3: CASSLEGASGKSDEQFF
DNA: TGCGCCAGCAGCTTGGAGGGCGCTAGCGGGAAATCGGATGAGCAGTTCTTC

length: 15
size: few
D: NA
V: TRBV15
J: TRBJ2-5
CDR3: CATSKEQGEAETQYF
DNA: TGTGCCACCAGCAAGGAGCAGGGGGAGGCGGAGACCCAGTACTTC

length: 15
size: NA
D: NA
V: TRBV15
J: TRBJ2-7
CDR3: CATSRDPGTGYEQYF
DNA: TGTGCCACCAGCAGAGATCCGGGGACCGGCTACGAGCAGTACTTC

length: 14
size: many
D: TRBD2
V: TRBV5-1
J: TRBJ2-1
CDR3: CASSPGLVVDEQFF
DNA: TGCGCCAGCAGCCCGGGACTAGTTGTTGATGAGCAGTTCTTC

length: 13
size: many
D: NA
V: TRBV4-3
J: TRBJ2-4
CDR3: CASSAGAKNIQYF
DNA: TGCGCCAGCAGCGCGGGAGCCAAAAACATTCAGTACTTC

length: 16
size: once
D: NA
V: TRBV3-1
J: TRBJ2-1
CDR3: CASSHRGTFLYNEQFF
DNA: TGTGCCAGCAGCCATAGAGGGACTTTCCTCTACAATGAGCAGTTCTTC

length: 16
size: NA
D: NA
V: TRBV5-1
J: TRBJ1-5
CDR3: CASSLGVQGPNQPQHF
DNA: TGCGCCAGCAGCTTGGGTGTACAGGGCCCCAATCAGCCCCAGCATTTT

length: 15
size: many
D: NA
V: TRBV6-1
J: TRBJ2-7
CDR3: CASSESTGIVYEQYF
DNA: TGTGCCAGCAGTGAGAGTACAGGAATCGTCTACGAGCAGTACTTC

length: 12
size: few
D: NA
V: TRBV7-3
J: TRBJ2-1
CDR3: CASSSTSSKQFF
DNA: TGTGCCAGCAGCTCCACTAGCTCGAAGCAGTTCTTC

length: 18
size: few
D: NA
V: TRBV5-1
J: TRBJ2-2
CDR3: CASSLTAQPVGGPGELFF
DNA: TGCGCCAGCAGCTTGACGGCCCAGCCAGTGGGGGGACCCGGGGAGCTGTTTTTT

length: 15
size: NA
D: TRBD1
V: TRBV28
J: TRBJ1-2
CDR3: CASSLSSGTGYGYTF
DNA: TGTGCCAGCAGTTTATCCTCGGGGACAGGGTATGGCTACACCTTC

length: 14
size: NA
D: NA
V: TRBV12-3/TRBV12-4
J: TRBJ2-3
CDR3: CASSLRLEADTQYF
DNA: TGTGCCAGCAGTCTGAGACTAGAGGCAGATACGCAGTATTTT

length: 15
size: few
D: NA
V: TRBV6-1
J: TRBJ1-5
CDR3: CASSERQGPTRPQHF
DNA: TGTGCCAGCAGTGAACGGCAGGGGCCAACCCGGCCCCAGCATTTT

length: 16
size: NA
D: TRBD2
V: TRBV5-6
J: TRBJ2-5
CDR3: CASSLSSGGPQETQYF
DNA: TGTGCCAGCAGCTTGTCCAGCGGGGGGCCCCAAGAGACCCAGTACTTC

length: 15
size: few
D: TRBD2
V: TRBV6-5
J: TRBJ2-7
CDR3: CASSYVGGSSYEQYF
DNA: TGTGCCAGCAGTTACGTGGGCGGGAGCTCCTACGAGCAGTACTTC

length: 18
size: few
D: NA
V: TRBV27
J: TRBJ2-3
CDR3: CASSFLVGLASGSDTQYF
DNA: TGTGCCAGCAGTTTCTTGGTCGGGCTAGCCTCAGGTTCAGATACGCAGTATTTT